This T cell receptor (beta chain) was found in a study of blood T cell repertoires in COVID-19. Study-level information: Sites across the United States, Italy and Spain contributed samples from acute and convalescent COVID-19. T cells, B-cell-depleted T cells, or PBMCs supplied cDNA or gDNA.

Source study methods: From reference gene primer amplification, estimates of nucleated cell counts were derived. Repertoires were generated with immunoSEQ multiplex PCR, while TCRdb's copy carries only in-frame clones and drops some. Clone size and the V and J calls come from that table; the DNA yielded D and trimming. Of 67,000 or so clones in the sample, 81% were seen once. The CDR3 is 14 residues long. Trimming cost V 4 bases and J 4 bases; bases outside gene matches: 3. Germline V gives CDR1 SEHNR, CDR2 FQNEAQ (reference sequence). The sample consisted of peripheral blood. This clonotype was obtained from a woman in her 70s with acute or convalescent COVID-19. The chain has TRBV7-9 and TRBJ2-1; 8 nucleotides align to TRBD2. CDR3 coding DNA: TGTGCCAGCAGCTCCCTAGCGGGTTACAATGAGCAGTTCTTC. It yields the protein CASSSLAGYNEQFF.